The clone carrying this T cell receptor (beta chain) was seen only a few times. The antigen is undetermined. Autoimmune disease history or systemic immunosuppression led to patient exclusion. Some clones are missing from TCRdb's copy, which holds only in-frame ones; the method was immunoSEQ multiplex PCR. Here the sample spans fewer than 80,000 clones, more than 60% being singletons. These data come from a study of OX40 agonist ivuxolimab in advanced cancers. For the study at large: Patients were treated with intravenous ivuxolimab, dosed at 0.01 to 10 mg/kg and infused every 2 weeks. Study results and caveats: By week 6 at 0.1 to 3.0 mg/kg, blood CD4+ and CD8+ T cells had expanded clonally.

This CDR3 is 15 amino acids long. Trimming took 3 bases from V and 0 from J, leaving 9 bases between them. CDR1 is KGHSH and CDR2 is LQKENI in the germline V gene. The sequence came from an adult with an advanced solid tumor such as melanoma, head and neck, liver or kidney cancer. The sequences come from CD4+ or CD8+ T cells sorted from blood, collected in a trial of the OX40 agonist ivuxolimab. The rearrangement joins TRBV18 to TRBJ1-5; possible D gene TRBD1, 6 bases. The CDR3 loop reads CASSPGQYSNQPQHF. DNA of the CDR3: TGTGCCAGCTCACCCGGACAGTATAGCAATCAGCCCCAGCATTTT.